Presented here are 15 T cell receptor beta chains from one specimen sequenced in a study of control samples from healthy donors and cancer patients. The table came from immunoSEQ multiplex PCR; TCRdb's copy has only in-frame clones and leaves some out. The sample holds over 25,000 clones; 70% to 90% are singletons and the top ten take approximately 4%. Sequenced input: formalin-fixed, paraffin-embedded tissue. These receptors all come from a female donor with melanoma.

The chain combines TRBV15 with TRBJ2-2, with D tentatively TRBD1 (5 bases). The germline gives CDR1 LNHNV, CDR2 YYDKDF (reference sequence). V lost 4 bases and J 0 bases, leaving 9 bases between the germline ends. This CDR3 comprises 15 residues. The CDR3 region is CATSKSRANTGELFF. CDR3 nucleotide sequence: TGTGCCACCAGCAAAAGCAGGGCGAACACCGGGGAGCTGTTTTTT.

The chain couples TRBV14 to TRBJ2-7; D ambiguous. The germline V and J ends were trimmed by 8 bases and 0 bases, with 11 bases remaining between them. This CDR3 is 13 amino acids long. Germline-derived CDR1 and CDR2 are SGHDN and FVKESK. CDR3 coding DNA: TGTGCCAGCCGTGCCGGCAGCTCCTACGAGCAGTACTTC. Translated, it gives CASRAGSSYEQYF.

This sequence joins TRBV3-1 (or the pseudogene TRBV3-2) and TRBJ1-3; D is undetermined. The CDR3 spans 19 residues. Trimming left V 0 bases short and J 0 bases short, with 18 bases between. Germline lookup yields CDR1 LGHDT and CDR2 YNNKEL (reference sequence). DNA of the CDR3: TGTGCCAGCAGCCAAGATAGGAGGTGGACTGATAGCTCTGGAAACACCATATATTTT. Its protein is CASSQDRRWTDSSGNTIYF.

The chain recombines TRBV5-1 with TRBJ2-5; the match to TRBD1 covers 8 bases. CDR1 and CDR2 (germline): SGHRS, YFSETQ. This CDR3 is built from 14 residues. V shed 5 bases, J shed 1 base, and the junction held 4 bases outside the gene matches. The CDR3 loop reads CASRDRAFQETQYF. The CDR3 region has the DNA TGCGCCAGCAGGGACAGGGCCTTCCAAGAGACCCAGTACTTC.

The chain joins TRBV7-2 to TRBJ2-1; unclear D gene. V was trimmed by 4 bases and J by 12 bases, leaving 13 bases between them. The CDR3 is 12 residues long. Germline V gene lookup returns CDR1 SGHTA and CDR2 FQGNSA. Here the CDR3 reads CASSSAVGGQFF. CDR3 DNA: TGTGCCAGCAGCTCGGCCGTAGGTGGGCAGTTCTTC.

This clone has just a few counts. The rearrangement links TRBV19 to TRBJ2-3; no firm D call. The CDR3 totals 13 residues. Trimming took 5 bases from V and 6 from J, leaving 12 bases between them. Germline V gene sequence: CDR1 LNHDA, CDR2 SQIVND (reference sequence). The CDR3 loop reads CASSYPPEDTQYF. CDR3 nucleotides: TGTGCCAGTAGTTACCCCCCGGAGGATACGCAGTATTTT.

CDR3 protein: CSGSVGINTEAFF. CDR3 coding DNA: TGCAGCGGGAGTGTGGGTATAAACACTGAAGCTTTCTTT. The chain uses TRBV29-1 and TRBJ1-1; no definite D call. The CDR3 has 13 amino acids. Between the trimmed V and J ends, which lost 7 bases and 2 bases, there was a span of 14 bases. The germline CDR1 and CDR2 sequences are SQVTM and ANQGSEA.

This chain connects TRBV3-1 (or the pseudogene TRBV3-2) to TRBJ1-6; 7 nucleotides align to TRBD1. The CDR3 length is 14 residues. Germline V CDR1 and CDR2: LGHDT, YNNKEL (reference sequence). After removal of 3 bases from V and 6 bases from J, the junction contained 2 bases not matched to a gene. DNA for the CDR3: TGTGCCAGCAGCCAGGGACAGCTTAATTCACCCCTCCACTTT. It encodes CASSQGQLNSPLHF.

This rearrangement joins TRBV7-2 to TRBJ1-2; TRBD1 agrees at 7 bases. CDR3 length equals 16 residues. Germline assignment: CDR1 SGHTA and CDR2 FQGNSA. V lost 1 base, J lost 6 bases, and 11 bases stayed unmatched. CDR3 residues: CASSLDGAQGRDGYTF. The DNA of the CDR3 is TGTGCCAGCAGCTTAGACGGTGCACAGGGGCGGGATGGCTACACCTTC.

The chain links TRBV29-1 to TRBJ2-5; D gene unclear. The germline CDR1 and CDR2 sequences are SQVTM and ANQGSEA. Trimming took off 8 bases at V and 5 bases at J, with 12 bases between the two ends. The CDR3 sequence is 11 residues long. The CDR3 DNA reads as TGCAGCACTATGCCCCCGGAGACCCAGTACTTC. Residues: CSTMPPETQYF.

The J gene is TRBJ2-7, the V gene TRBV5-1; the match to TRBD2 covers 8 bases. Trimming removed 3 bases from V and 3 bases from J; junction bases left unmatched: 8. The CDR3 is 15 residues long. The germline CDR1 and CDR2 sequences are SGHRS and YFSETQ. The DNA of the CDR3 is TGCGCCAGCAGCTGGGGAGCCGGGACTAGCTACGAGCAGTACTTC. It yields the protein CASSWGAGTSYEQYF.

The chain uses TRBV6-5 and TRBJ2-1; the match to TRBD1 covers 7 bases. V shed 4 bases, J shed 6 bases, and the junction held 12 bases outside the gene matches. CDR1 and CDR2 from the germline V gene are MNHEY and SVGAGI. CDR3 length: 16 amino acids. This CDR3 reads CASSSEWDSPTNEQFF. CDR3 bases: TGTGCCAGCAGTTCCGAATGGGACAGCCCTACCAATGAGCAGTTCTTC.

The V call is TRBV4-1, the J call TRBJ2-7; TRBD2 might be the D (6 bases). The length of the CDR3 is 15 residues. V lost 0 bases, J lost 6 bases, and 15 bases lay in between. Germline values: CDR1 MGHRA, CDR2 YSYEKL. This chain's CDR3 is CASSQEVSRGIEQYF. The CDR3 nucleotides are TGCGCCAGCAGCCAAGAGGTCTCCCGGGGGATCGAGCAGTACTTC.

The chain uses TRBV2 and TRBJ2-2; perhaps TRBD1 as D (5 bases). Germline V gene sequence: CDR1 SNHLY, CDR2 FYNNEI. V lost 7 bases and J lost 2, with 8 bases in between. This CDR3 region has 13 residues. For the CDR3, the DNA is TGTGCCAGCAACCAGGGAAACACCGGGGAGCTGTTTTTT. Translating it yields CASNQGNTGELFF.

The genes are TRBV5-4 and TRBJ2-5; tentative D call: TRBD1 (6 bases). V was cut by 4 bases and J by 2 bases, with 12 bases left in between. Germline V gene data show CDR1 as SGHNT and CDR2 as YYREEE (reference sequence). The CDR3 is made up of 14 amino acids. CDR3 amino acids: CASSPRDTQETQYF. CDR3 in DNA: TGTGCCAGCAGCCCCCGGGACACACAAGAGACCCAGTACTTC.